This is a list of T cell receptor beta chains from one sample in a study of blood T cell repertoires in COVID-19. Sequencing was performed with immunoSEQ multiplex PCR; in TCRdb, only in-frame clones are kept and a portion is missing. The sample lists approximately 260,000 clones, about 90% occurring once. The sample taken for sequencing was peripheral blood. These receptors came from a woman in her 70s with COVID-19, enrolled during active disease. Both conserved end residues are part of each CDR3. A D gene is named only where the DNA matches it firmly. Size values are once, few and many counts, or a class for expanded clones, and some rows have none.

v_gene,abundance,d_gene,j_gene,CDR3aa,CDR3nt
TRBV5-1,-,-,TRBJ2-7,CASSLGWEAGEQYF,TGCGCCAGCAGCTTGGGGTGGGAGGCAGGTGAGCAGTACTTC
TRBV30,-,-,TRBJ1-5,CAWSLQGRGSNQPQHF,TGTGCCTGGAGTTTACAAGGGAGAGGGAGCAATCAGCCCCAGCATTTT
TRBV11-3,-,TRBD2,TRBJ2-7,CASSPGGGREQYF,TGTGCCAGCAGCCCGGGCGGGGGGCGCGAGCAGTACTTC
TRBV5-5,-,-,TRBJ1-4,CASSPVTTTLNEKLFF,TGTGCCAGCAGCCCCGTTACAACTACTTTAAATGAAAAACTGTTTTTT
TRBV29-1,once,TRBD2,TRBJ2-2,CSVDPGLAGEGTGELFF,TGCAGCGTTGATCCCGGATTAGCGGGAGAAGGGACCGGGGAGCTGTTTTTT
TRBV6-1,-,TRBD2,TRBJ2-3,CASSDPAGAGDTQYF,TGTGCCAGCAGTGACCCAGCGGGAGCGGGAGATACGCAGTATTTT
TRBV28,-,-,TRBJ2-7,CASSPPRQAKGYF,TGTGCCAGCAGTCCCCCCCGACAGGCAAAAGGGTACTTC
TRBV7-6,-,TRBD1,TRBJ1-1,CASSSQGGTEAFF,TGTGCCAGCAGCTCACAGGGGGGTACTGAAGCTTTCTTT
TRBV7-9,-,-,TRBJ2-7,CASRGRTDPTYEQYF,TGTGCCAGCAGGGGAAGGACAGACCCAACCTACGAGCAGTACTTC
TRBV20-1,-,TRBD1,TRBJ1-5,CSASIAPGGSQPQHF,TGCAGTGCTAGTATCGCTCCAGGGGGCAGTCAGCCCCAGCATTTT
TRBV11-2,-,-,TRBJ2-7,CASSLGLASLQYF,TGTGCCAGCAGCTTAGGCCTAGCCAGTTTGCAGTACTTC
TRBV11-3,-,TRBD2,TRBJ2-2,CASSFGLGETGELFF,TGTGCCAGCAGCTTTGGACTAGGAGAGACCGGGGAGCTGTTTTTT
TRBV30,-,-,TRBJ1-6,CAWSNRITGELNSPLHF,TGTGCCTGGAGTAATAGGATAACGGGAGAACTTAATTCACCCCTCCACTTT
TRBV6-2/TRBV6-3,-,-,TRBJ2-1,CASSYHSGDNEQFF,TGTGCCAGCAGTTACCATTCGGGGGACAATGAGCAGTTCTTC
TRBV28,-,TRBD2,TRBJ2-3,CASSSGLAGDGSTDTQYF,TGTGCCAGCAGTTCCGGACTAGCGGGAGACGGTAGCACAGATACGCAGTATTTT
TRBV4-1,-,TRBD1,TRBJ1-1,CASSQARRTGGLEAFF,TGCGCCAGCAGCCAAGCAAGGAGGACAGGGGGCCTCGAAGCTTTCTTT
TRBV20-1,-,-,TRBJ2-1,CSAPDDFKQFF,TGCAGTGCTCCTGACGACTTTAAGCAGTTCTTC
TRBV7-6,-,TRBD1,TRBJ2-7,CASSRLRDRDNEQYF,TGTGCCAGCAGCCGACTCCGGGACAGGGACAACGAGCAGTACTTC
TRBV28,-,TRBD2,TRBJ2-1,CATQLAGSHNEQFF,TGTGCCACCCAACTAGCGGGGTCCCACAATGAGCAGTTCTTC
TRBV19,-,TRBD1,TRBJ1-1,CASSMGTGGPTTEAFF,TGTGCCAGTAGTATGGGGACAGGGGGGCCAACTACTGAAGCTTTCTTT
TRBV19,-,TRBD1,TRBJ1-5,CASSRGQANQPQHF,TGTGCCAGTAGCCGGGGACAGGCAAATCAGCCCCAGCATTTT
TRBV6-6,-,-,TRBJ2-7,CASGRQNYEQYF,TGTGCCAGCGGTCGTCAGAATTACGAGCAGTACTTC
TRBV7-9,-,-,TRBJ2-5,CASSLGPSRVETQYF,TGTGCCAGCAGCTTAGGTCCCAGCAGGGTTGAGACCCAGTACTTC
TRBV11-2,-,-,TRBJ1-4,CASSLVGGGNEKLFF,TGTGCCAGCAGCTTAGTGGGTGGGGGGAATGAAAAACTGTTTTTT
TRBV6-2/TRBV6-3,few,-,TRBJ1-2,CASSSGRDYGYTF,TGTGCCAGCAGTTCCGGACGGGATTATGGCTACACCTTC
TRBV18,-,-,TRBJ2-1,CASSPFEQGAGNNEQFF,TGTGCCAGCTCACCATTCGAACAGGGTGCAGGTAACAATGAGCAGTTCTTC
TRBV2,-,TRBD1,TRBJ1-5,CASTADRAMGNQPQHF,TGTGCCAGCACCGCGGACAGGGCAATGGGCAATCAGCCCCAGCATTTT
TRBV5-4,-,-,TRBJ2-3,CASSLVRGGPSTDTQYF,TGTGCCAGCAGCTTGGTAAGGGGTGGGCCTAGCACAGATACGCAGTATTTT
TRBV6-1,-,-,TRBJ2-7,CASSDPTTGLSSYEQYF,TGTGCCAGCAGTGACCCCACGACAGGATTAAGCTCCTACGAGCAGTACTTC
TRBV5-6,-,TRBD2,TRBJ2-1,CASSQNSGRPGNEQFF,TGTGCCAGCAGCCAAAATAGCGGGAGGCCGGGGAATGAGCAGTTCTTC
TRBV27,-,-,TRBJ1-6,CASSLTGGANNSPLHF,TGTGCCAGCAGTTTAACGGGGGGGGCCAATAATTCACCCCTCCACTTT
TRBV7-9,-,TRBD1,TRBJ2-3,CASSPIPGQGTDTQYF,TGTGCCAGCAGCCCTATCCCGGGACAGGGGACAGATACGCAGTATTTT
TRBV5-5,-,-,TRBJ2-3,CASRLSLANSDTQYF,TGTGCCAGCAGGTTGAGTCTAGCGAATTCGGATACGCAGTATTTT
TRBV7-6,-,TRBD2,TRBJ2-7,CASSLGGRTSAYEQYF,TGTGCCAGCAGCTTAGGGGGTCGGACTAGCGCCTACGAGCAGTACTTC
TRBV21-1,-,-,TRBJ1-5,CASSIRTENQPQHF,TGTGCCAGCAGCATACGGACAGAGAATCAGCCCCAGCATTTT
TRBV6-5,-,TRBD2,TRBJ2-7,CASFSGNSYEQYF,TGTGCCAGCTTTAGCGGGAACTCCTACGAGCAGTACTTC
TRBV19,-,-,TRBJ1-4,CASSIWSVNEKLFF,TGTGCCAGTAGTATATGGTCAGTTAATGAAAAACTGTTTTTT
TRBV21-1,-,-,TRBJ1-1,CASSKVGVAEAFF,TGTGCCAGCAGCAAAGTCGGGGTCGCTGAAGCTTTCTTT
TRBV2,-,TRBD1,TRBJ1-5,CASRTGTVNQPQHF,TGTGCCAGCAGAACCGGGACAGTCAATCAGCCCCAGCATTTT
TRBV11-2,-,TRBD2,TRBJ2-3,CASSFGGREEYF,TGTGCCAGCAGCTTCGGCGGGAGGGAGGAGTATTTT
TRBV12-3/TRBV12-4,-,-,TRBJ2-7,CASSFSGIEQYF,TGTGCCAGCAGTTTTTCGGGGATCGAGCAGTACTTC
TRBV4-2,-,-,TRBJ2-4,CASSQDRVLAKNIQYF,TGTGCCAGCAGCCAAGATCGTGTCTTAGCCAAAAACATTCAGTACTTC
TRBV27,-,TRBD2,TRBJ2-7,CASNKGSGVYEQYF,TGTGCCAGCAATAAAGGTAGCGGGGTATACGAGCAGTACTTC
TRBV7-8,-,TRBD1,TRBJ1-5,CASSWDRERQPQHF,TGTGCCAGCAGCTGGGACAGGGAGCGTCAGCCCCAGCATTTT
TRBV5-1,-,TRBD1,TRBJ2-1,CASSRGQGKNEQFF,TGCGCCAGCAGCAGAGGACAGGGGAAGAATGAGCAGTTCTTC
TRBV5-1,-,-,TRBJ2-3,CASSFGEGDTQYF,TGCGCCAGCAGCTTCGGAGAGGGAGATACGCAGTATTTT
TRBV27,-,-,TRBJ1-5,CASSLDSGSPQHF,TGTGCCAGCAGTTTAGACAGTGGCTCGCCCCAGCATTTT
TRBV29-1,many,-,TRBJ1-1,CSAVTGNTEAFF,TGCAGCGCCGTGACGGGAAACACTGAAGCTTTCTTT
TRBV2,-,TRBD2,TRBJ2-3,CASPGLGGDTQYF,TGTGCCAGCCCGGGACTAGGGGGGGATACGCAGTATTTT
TRBV2,-,TRBD2,TRBJ2-1,CASKKREGNEQFF,TGTGCCAGCAAGAAGCGGGAGGGAAATGAGCAGTTCTTC
TRBV12-3/TRBV12-4,-,-,TRBJ2-7,CASSSGVSYEQYF,TGTGCCAGCAGTTCCGGGGTCTCCTACGAGCAGTACTTC
TRBV25-1,once,-,TRBJ1-2,CASSEVGGLANYGYTF,TGTGCCAGCAGTGAAGTAGGGGGATTAGCTAACTATGGCTACACCTTC
TRBV30,-,-,TRBJ1-5,CAWSSGNFNQPQHF,TGTGCCTGGAGTAGCGGGAATTTTAATCAGCCCCAGCATTTT
TRBV2,-,TRBD1,TRBJ2-5,CASKRDRGETQYF,TGTGCCAGCAAGAGGGACAGGGGTGAGACCCAGTACTTC
TRBV3-1/TRBV3-2,-,-,TRBJ1-1,CASSQAAGYTEAFF,TGTGCCAGCAGCCAAGCGGCAGGGTACACTGAAGCTTTCTTT
TRBV18,-,-,TRBJ2-7,CASSALSMTGDFYEQYF,TGTGCCAGCTCAGCCCTAAGTATGACGGGAGACTTCTACGAGCAGTACTTC
TRBV18,-,TRBD1,TRBJ1-1,CASSPGQGTEAFF,TGTGCCAGCTCACCGGGACAGGGGACTGAAGCTTTCTTT
TRBV11-2,-,-,TRBJ2-7,CASSRTASSYEQYF,TGTGCCAGCAGCCGCACAGCCAGCTCCTACGAGCAGTACTTC
TRBV20-1,-,-,TRBJ1-1,CSARTDTEAFF,TGCAGTGCTAGAACGGACACTGAAGCTTTCTTT
TRBV5-1,-,TRBD2,TRBJ2-7,CASSLGSGSSYEQYF,TGCGCCAGCAGCTTGGGTAGCGGGAGCTCCTACGAGCAGTACTTC